This is a list of T cell receptor beta chains from one sample in a study of Graves' ophthalmopathy and Graves' hyperthyroidism. Using its own MiXCR run on the multiplex PCR reads, TCRdb lists one record per CDR3 protein. This table holds 400,000 to 450,000 distinct CDR3 sequences, roughly 20% found once. Sequenced material: peripheral blood. The receptors shown here come from a woman between 18 and 30 years old with stable Graves' hyperthyroidism. The CDR3 runs from the conserved cysteine through the conserved F or W. The D gene is left open where the match is weak. The size of a clone is reported for some rows only, either as once, few or many, or as a class for expanded clones.

J: TRBJ2-6
D: .
V: TRBV28
size: many
CDR3: CASSPPAGANVLTF
DNA: TGTGCCAGCAGTCCTCCGGCTGGGGCCAACGTCCTGACTTTC

J: TRBJ1-3
D: .
V: TRBV15
size: many
CDR3: CATSRDSSGNTIYF
DNA: TGTGCCACCAGCAGAGACAGCTCTGGAAACACCATATATTTT

J: TRBJ2-4
D: .
V: TRBV6-2/TRBV6-3
size: many
CDR3: CASRNREDIQYF
DNA: TGTGCCAGCAGAAACAGGGAGGACATTCAGTACTTC

J: TRBJ1-5
D: .
V: TRBV19
size: many
CDR3: CASTSGVLQHF
DNA: TGTGCCAGTACATCAGGAGTACTCCAGCATTTT

J: TRBJ1-1
D: .
V: TRBV5-1
size: few
CDR3: CASSSSFGQTTEAFF
DNA: TGCGCCAGCAGCTCGTCCTTCGGACAAACCACTGAAGCTTTCTTT

J: TRBJ2-4
D: TRBD2
V: TRBV20-1
size: many
CDR3: CSADPLAGAAKNIQYF
DNA: TGCAGTGCTGATCCTCTAGCGGGAGCTGCCAAAAACATTCAGTACTTC

J: TRBJ1-2
D: .
V: TRBV10-2
size: many
CDR3: CASREGTDPYGYTF
DNA: TGCGCCAGCAGGGAAGGGACGGACCCCTATGGCTACACCTTC

J: TRBJ2-7
D: TRBD1
V: TRBV20-1
size: many
CDR3: CSASGTGIYEQYF
DNA: TGCAGTGCTTCCGGGACAGGGATCTACGAGCAGTACTTC

J: TRBJ1-5
D: TRBD1
V: TRBV6-2/TRBV6-3
size: many
CDR3: CASSYEGTGYQPQHF
DNA: TGTGCCAGCAGTTACGAAGGGACAGGATATCAGCCCCAGCATTTT

J: TRBJ2-5
D: .
V: TRBV19
size: many
CDR3: CASSKPGIVETQYF
DNA: TGTGCCAGTAGTAAACCAGGGATCGTGGAGACCCAGTACTTC

J: TRBJ2-3
D: .
V: TRBV15
size: many
CDR3: CATSRPTGPYYRGVDTQYF
DNA: TGTGCCACCAGCAGACCGACGGGACCTTATTATAGGGGGGTGGATACGCAGTATTTT

J: TRBJ2-5
D: .
V: TRBV6-2/TRBV6-3
size: .
CDR3: CASSRGTRDRTQYF
DNA: TGTGCCAGCAGTCGAGGGACACGCGACAGGACCCAGTACTTC

J: TRBJ1-2
D: TRBD1
V: TRBV29-1
size: few
CDR3: CSVGQRNYGYTF
DNA: TGCAGCGTGGGACAGCGCAACTATGGCTACACCTTC

J: TRBJ2-7
D: .
V: TRBV25-1
size: many
CDR3: CASSDAGRTTYEQYF
DNA: TGTGCCAGCAGTGACGCGGGACGGACCACCTACGAGCAGTACTTC

J: TRBJ2-5
D: TRBD2
V: TRBV5-1
size: many
CDR3: CASSLTSVQETQYF
DNA: TGCGCCAGCAGCCTGACTAGCGTTCAAGAGACCCAGTACTTC

J: TRBJ2-2
D: .
V: TRBV15
size: many
CDR3: CATSRDWQNTGELFF
DNA: TGTGCCACCAGCAGAGATTGGCAGAACACCGGGGAGCTGTTTTTT

J: TRBJ1-1
D: .
V: TRBV5-1
size: few
CDR3: CASRVAPGSGDTEAFF
DNA: TGCGCCAGCAGAGTGGCGCCGGGCTCGGGGGACACTGAAGCTTTCTTT

J: TRBJ2-7
D: .
V: TRBV12-3/TRBV12-4
size: many
CDR3: CASSFAAYEQYF
DNA: TGTGCCAGCAGTTTTGCAGCCTACGAGCAGTACTTC

J: TRBJ1-1
D: TRBD1
V: TRBV25-1
size: many
CDR3: CASTKTGLLNTEAFF
DNA: TGTGCCAGCACTAAGACAGGGCTGTTGAACACTGAAGCTTTCTTT

J: TRBJ2-5
D: .
V: TRBV13
size: .
CDR3: CASSHYGGQETQYF
DNA: TGTGCCAGCAGCCACTACGGCGGCCAGGAGACCCAGTACTTC

J: TRBJ1-3
D: .
V: TRBV2
size: many
CDR3: CASSFSGMLSGNTIYF
DNA: TGTGCCAGCAGCTTCTCGGGGATGCTCTCTGGAAACACCATATATTTT

J: TRBJ2-5
D: .
V: TRBV6-2/TRBV6-3
size: .
CDR3: CASSSSLPNWWETQYF
DNA: TGTGCCAGCAGTTCCTCCCTCCCCAATTGGTGGGAGACCCAGTACTTC

J: TRBJ2-7
D: TRBD1
V: TRBV27
size: few
CDR3: CASSLLDRVHEQYF
DNA: TGTGCCAGCAGTTTGCTGGACAGGGTCCACGAGCAGTACTTC

J: TRBJ1-1
D: .
V: TRBV10-3
size: many
CDR3: CAISERDGNTEASF
DNA: TGTGCCATCAGTGAGAGGGACGGGAACACTGAAGCTTCCTTT

J: TRBJ2-7
D: .
V: TRBV2
size: .
CDR3: CASREVGFSYEQYF
DNA: TGTGCCAGCAGGGAGGTAGGGTTCTCCTACGAGCAGTACTTC

J: TRBJ1-1
D: .
V: TRBV19
size: many
CDR3: CASSTSKFTEAFF
DNA: TGTGCCAGTAGTACCTCCAAGTTTACTGAAGCTTTCTTT

J: TRBJ1-5
D: TRBD1
V: TRBV10-3
size: few
CDR3: CAIRAQGGGNQPQHF
DNA: TGTGCCATCAGAGCGCAGGGGGGGGGCAATCAGCCCCAGCATTTT

J: TRBJ1-6
D: .
V: TRBV2
size: many
CDR3: CASSPTDGHNSPLHF
DNA: TGTGCCAGCAGTCCCACGGACGGCCATAATTCACCCCTCCACTTT

J: TRBJ2-7
D: .
V: TRBV5-1
size: few
CDR3: CASSPRSSLIPEQYF
DNA: TGCGCCAGCAGCCCGAGATCTAGCCTCATCCCCGAGCAGTACTTC

J: TRBJ2-5
D: TRBD2
V: TRBV4-2
size: many
CDR3: CASSQDWTSGSETQYF
DNA: TGTGCCAGCAGCCAAGACTGGACTAGCGGGTCGGAGACCCAGTACTTC

J: TRBJ1-2
D: .
V: TRBV12-3/TRBV12-4
size: many
CDR3: CASSLAPSYGYTF
DNA: TGTGCCAGCAGTTTAGCCCCATCCTATGGCTACACCTTC

J: TRBJ2-4
D: TRBD2
V: TRBV7-2
size: many
CDR3: CASSSGLAGGQNIQYF
DNA: TGTGCCAGCAGCTCCGGACTAGCGGGAGGTCAAAACATTCAGTACTTC

J: TRBJ1-5
D: .
V: TRBV6-1
size: .
CDR3: CASRAGLEDQPQHF
DNA: TGTGCCAGCAGGGCGGGCCTCGAAGATCAGCCCCAGCATTTT

J: TRBJ2-5
D: .
V: TRBV6-4
size: many
CDR3: CASSPNTLQETQYF
DNA: TGTGCCAGCAGTCCGAATACCCTACAAGAGACCCAGTACTTC

J: TRBJ1-2
D: .
V: TRBV4-1
size: many
CDR3: CASSPLSNYGYTF
DNA: TGCGCCAGCAGCCCCCTTTCGAACTATGGCTACACCTTC

J: TRBJ1-6
D: .
V: TRBV12-3/TRBV12-4
size: many
CDR3: CASSLPDSPLHF
DNA: TGTGCCAGCAGTTTACCAGATTCACCCCTCCACTTT

J: TRBJ1-5
D: TRBD1
V: TRBV20-1
size: many
CDR3: CSARGTVNQPQHF
DNA: TGCAGTGCTCGGGGGACAGTCAATCAGCCCCAGCATTTT

J: TRBJ2-5
D: .
V: TRBV5-1
size: .
CDR3: CASSLSTSYRETQYF
DNA: TGCGCCAGCAGCTTATCGACCTCTTATCGGGAGACCCAGTACTTC

J: TRBJ2-7
D: .
V: TRBV12-3/TRBV12-4
size: many
CDR3: CASSLAAGYEQYF
DNA: TGTGCCAGCAGTTTAGCGGCCGGCTACGAGCAGTACTTC

J: TRBJ2-7
D: .
V: TRBV12-3/TRBV12-4
size: .
CDR3: CASSFQGGYEQYF
DNA: TGTGCCAGCAGTTTCCAGGGGGGCTACGAGCAGTACTTC

J: TRBJ2-3
D: .
V: TRBV6-2/TRBV6-3
size: many
CDR3: CASSYEDDYRTDTQYF
DNA: TGTGCCAGCAGTTACGAAGACGACTACCGCACAGATACGCAGTATTTT